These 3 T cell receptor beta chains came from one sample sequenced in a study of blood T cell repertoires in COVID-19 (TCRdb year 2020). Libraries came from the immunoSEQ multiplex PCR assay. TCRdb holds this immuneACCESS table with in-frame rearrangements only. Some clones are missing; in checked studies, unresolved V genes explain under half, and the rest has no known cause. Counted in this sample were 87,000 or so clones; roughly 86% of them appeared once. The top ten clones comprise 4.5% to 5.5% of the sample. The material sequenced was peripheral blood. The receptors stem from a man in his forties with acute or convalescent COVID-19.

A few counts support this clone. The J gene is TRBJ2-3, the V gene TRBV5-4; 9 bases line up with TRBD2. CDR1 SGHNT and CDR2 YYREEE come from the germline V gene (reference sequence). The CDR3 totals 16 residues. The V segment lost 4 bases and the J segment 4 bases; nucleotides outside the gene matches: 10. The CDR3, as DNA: TGTGCCAGCAGCCGGGGGGGAGCGGGAGGCCCAGATACGCAGTATTTT. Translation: CASSRGGAGGPDTQYF.

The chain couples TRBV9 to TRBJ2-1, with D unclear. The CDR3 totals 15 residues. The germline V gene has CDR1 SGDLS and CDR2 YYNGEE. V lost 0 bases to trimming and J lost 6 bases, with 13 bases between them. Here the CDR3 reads CASSVVSVQGNEQFF. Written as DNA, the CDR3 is TGTGCCAGCAGCGTAGTGAGCGTACAAGGCAATGAGCAGTTCTTC.

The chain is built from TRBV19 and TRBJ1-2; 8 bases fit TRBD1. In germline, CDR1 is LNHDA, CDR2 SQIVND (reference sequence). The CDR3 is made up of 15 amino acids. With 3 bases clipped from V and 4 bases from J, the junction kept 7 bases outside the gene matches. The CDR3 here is CASSIGQGQGYGYTF. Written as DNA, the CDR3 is TGTGCCAGTAGTATCGGACAGGGTCAAGGCTATGGCTACACCTTC.